This passage covers 19 T cell receptor beta chains from one sample sequenced in a study of shared clonotypes between healthy human individuals. Libraries were prepared by immunoSEQ multiplex PCR; TCRdb keeps only in-frame clonotypes and omits some of them. The sample consists of 2,500,000 or so clones, under 95% of them appearing once. Sequencing was carried out using naive CD4+ T cells from PBMCs. Subset noted: CD45RA+ positively selected. The receptor set was obtained from a man between 18 and 35 years old in good health. Some clones in this sample may be carry-over from other donors' samples.

This clone was recorded once. The rearrangement links TRBV27 to TRBJ2-2, with TRBD1 identical over 9 bases. Germline CDR1 is MNHEY and CDR2 is SMNVEV (reference sequence). J was trimmed by 3 bases and V by 6 bases; bases with no gene match: 8. This CDR3 has 16 residues. CDR3 loop: CASRNRGLRDTGELFF. The CDR3 coding sequence is TGTGCCAGCAGGAACAGGGGGCTTCGTGACACCGGGGAGCTGTTTTTT.

CDR3 in DNA: TGTGCCTGGAGGTTGACAGGCGGTAGGGAGACCCAGTACTTC. It specifies CAWRLTGGRETQYF. V usage is TRBV30 and J usage is TRBJ2-5; possible D gene TRBD1, 6 bases. Germline V gene lookup returns CDR1 GTSNPN and CDR2 SVGIG (reference sequence). The CDR3 is made up of 14 amino acids. V was trimmed by 3 bases and J by 5 bases, leaving 16 bases between them.

This clone was observed once. The chain uses TRBV19 and TRBJ1-2, with TRBD1 as a possible D gene (5 bases). The CDR3 is 14 amino acids. Trimming stripped 6 bases from V and 7 bases from J, with 18 bases between. Germline loops: CDR1 LNHDA, CDR2 SQIVND (reference sequence). The CDR3: CASSNSRQGRGYTF. CDR3 nucleotide sequence: TGTGCCAGTAGCAACTCTCGGCAGGGCCGTGGCTACACCTTC.

In its sample, this clone was seen a few times. This rearrangement joins TRBV2 to TRBJ1-2, with D perhaps TRBD1 (6 bases). CDR3 length equals 14 residues. V was pared by 5 bases and J by 0 bases, with 10 bases between. Germline values: CDR1 SNHLY, CDR2 FYNNEI. CDR3 sequence reads: CASSRTASNYGYTF. Written as DNA, the CDR3 is TGTGCCAGCAGTCGGACAGCCTCTAACTATGGCTACACCTTC.

This sequence joins TRBV6-6 and TRBJ2-7; D is unclear. Germline CDR1 MNHNY, CDR2 SVGAGI (reference sequence). The length of the CDR3 is 14 residues. Trimming pared 5 bases from V and 7 bases from J, leaving 18 bases between. The CDR3 bases are TGTGCCAGCAGTACCGGGCCCCAAACCATTGAGCAGTACTTC. This sequence encodes CASSTGPQTIEQYF.

The CDR3 protein is CASSLYSGQGATGELFF. DNA of the CDR3: TGTGCCAGCAGCTTATACTCGGGACAGGGGGCCACCGGGGAGCTGTTTTTT. The chain uses TRBV13 and TRBJ2-2; 12 bases fit TRBD1. CDR3 length: 17 residues. Germline assignment: CDR1 PRHDT and CDR2 FYEKMQ (reference sequence). V lost 2 bases to trimming and J lost 4 bases; unmatched junction nucleotides: 5.

V is TRBV19 and J is TRBJ2-5; TRBD2 aligns across 7 bases. The CDR3 has 15 residues. Trimming at V came to 3 bases and at J to 4 bases, leaving 8 bases not matched to a gene. CDR1 is LNHDA and CDR2 is SQIVND in the germline V gene (reference sequence). In nucleotides, the CDR3 is TGTGCCAGTAGTATCCGATCGGGGGGAGGAGAGACCCAGTACTTC. Amino acid sequence: CASSIRSGGGETQYF.

The V gene is TRBV30, the J gene TRBJ1-2; D gene unclear. CDR1 is GTSNPN, CDR2 SVGIG, per germline (reference sequence). The CDR3 is made up of 12 amino acids. The V end was cut by 4 bases, the J end by 4 bases, with 10 bases between. Here the CDR3 reads CAWNWESYGYTF. The CDR3 DNA reads as TGTGCCTGGAACTGGGAGAGCTATGGCTACACCTTC.

V gene TRBV18 combines with J gene TRBJ2-4, with D perhaps given as TRBD1 or TRBD2 (5 bases each). This CDR3 is 16 amino acids long. Trimming removed 2 bases from V and 0 bases from J, with 11 bases in between. CDR1 is KGHSH, CDR2 LQKENI, per germline. This CDR3 reads CASSPVGPLAKNIQYF. CDR3 in DNA: TGTGCCAGCTCACCAGTGGGACCCTTAGCCAAAAACATTCAGTACTTC.

The V and J genes are TRBV5-8 and TRBJ1-1, with D perhaps matching TRBD1 (6 bases). CDR1 is SGHTS and CDR2 is YDEGEE in the germline V gene. This CDR3 is built from 16 residues. V lost 4 bases and J lost 4, with 20 bases in between. CDR3 bases: TGTGCCAGCAGCACACGGCGACAGGAGACGGGCACTGAAGCTTTCTTT. It codes for CASSTRRQETGTEAFF. Full variable domain (rest looked up from reference TRBV5-8 and TRBJ1-1): EAGVTQSPTHLIKTRGQQATLRCSPISGHTSVYWYQQALGLGLQFLLWYDEGEERNRGNFPPRFSGRQFPNYSSELNVNALELEDSALYLCASSTRRQETGTEAFFGQGTRLTVV.

Worth noting for this clone: This specimen includes other DNA sequences encoding the same CDR3. The gene calls are TRBV30 and TRBJ1-1, with TRBD1 as a possible D gene (5 bases). Trimming left V 2 bases short and J 5 bases short, with 12 bases between. Looked up from germline, CDR1 is GTSNPN and CDR2 is SVGIG (reference sequence). The CDR3 is 13 amino acids. This CDR3 reads CAWSSGVNTEAFF. In DNA, the CDR3 is TGTGCCTGGAGTTCGGGGGTAAATACTGAAGCTTTCTTT.

The J gene is TRBJ2-2, the V gene TRBV9, with D possibly matching TRBD2 (5 bases). This CDR3 has 15 amino acids. Germline CDR1 is SGDLS and CDR2 is YYNGEE. Deletions cut 4 bases from V and 4 bases from J, with 14 bases between. In DNA, the CDR3 is TGTGCCAGCAGCCAAGGTCCCGGAGGCACCGGGGAGCTGTTTTTT. Translated: CASSQGPGGTGELFF.

This chain joins TRBV18 and TRBJ1-1; TRBD1 matches at 10 bases. Germline assignment: CDR1 KGHSH and CDR2 LQKENI. There are 15 residues in the CDR3. With 5 bases clipped from V and 0 bases from J, the junction kept 3 bases outside the gene matches. DNA of the CDR3: TGTGCCAGCTCAAAGACAGGGGGCATGAACACTGAAGCTTTCTTT. Amino acids: CASSKTGGMNTEAFF.

This clone was counted once. This CDR3 is also generated by other DNA sequences in the sample. CDR3 residues: CASSPHYEQYF. The CDR3 bases are TGTGCCAGCAGTCCGCACTACGAGCAGTACTTC. The chain uses TRBV28 and TRBJ2-7; D not resolved. The germline V gene encodes CDR1 MDHEN and CDR2 SYDVKM. CDR3 length: 11 residues. Trimming cost V 5 bases and J 3 bases, with 5 bases left between them.

This chain links TRBV28 with TRBJ1-5; 7 bases are shared with TRBD1. The germline gives CDR1 MDHEN, CDR2 SYDVKM. With V trimmed by 2 bases and J by 6 bases, 7 bases remained unmatched. The CDR3 loop spans 15 amino acids. CDR3 sequence (DNA): TGTGCCAGCAGTTTAGGGCGAGGGGGCAGTCAGCCCCAGCATTTT. Encoded protein: CASSLGRGGSQPQHF.

This chain uses TRBV5-4 with TRBJ2-1; 10 nucleotides agree with TRBD2. CDR1 is SGHNT and CDR2 is YYREEE in the germline V gene (reference sequence). V was pared by 3 bases and J by 5 bases, with 8 bases of the junction left unmatched. This CDR3 contains 16 residues. The CDR3: CASSSRLAGVNNEQFF. CDR3 in DNA: TGTGCCAGCAGCTCTCGGCTAGCGGGAGTAAACAATGAGCAGTTCTTC.

The rearrangement links TRBV29-1 to TRBJ2-7, with a possible D match to TRBD1 (5 bases). CDR1 and CDR2 (germline): SQVTM, ANQGSEA. The V end was cut by 7 bases, the J end by 2 bases, with 15 bases between. This CDR3 has 13 amino acids. CDR3: CSAPGYDAYEQYF. The CDR3 DNA reads TGCAGCGCCCCAGGGTATGATGCCTACGAGCAGTACTTC.

This chain joins TRBV7-2 and TRBJ2-1; D is perhaps TRBD2 (5 bases). The V gene lost 1 base and the J gene lost 5 bases, with 9 bases spanning the gap. CDR3 size: 14 residues. Per germline, CDR1 SGHTA and CDR2 FQGNSA. CDR3 coding DNA: TGTGCCAGCAGCTTAGGACTAACAAACAATGAGCAGTTCTTC. Translating gives CASSLGLTNNEQFF.

The chain is built from TRBV6-6 and TRBJ1-2; weak D call: TRBD1 (5 bases). V shed 6 bases and J shed 9 bases, with 17 bases lying between them. CDR3 length equals 13 residues. From germline, CDR1 is MNHNY and CDR2 SVGAGI (reference sequence). The chain's CDR3 is CASRSRGAGSYTF. The CDR3 DNA is TGTGCCAGCAGAAGTAGAGGGGCTGGGAGCTACACCTTC.